This paragraph reports one TCR beta chain. Its antigen is as yet unknown. Germline assignment: CDR1 SEHNR and CDR2 FQNEAQ (reference sequence). V was shortened by 2 bases and J by 0 bases, with 14 bases between the two germline ends. The CDR3 consists of 17 residues. Libraries were prepared by immunoSEQ multiplex PCR; TCRdb keeps only in-frame clonotypes and omits some of them. The table shows tens of thousands of clones, with roughly 87% occurring only once. The data derive from a study of T cell responses to AZD1222 COVID-19 vaccine. Whole-study results and caveats: Seropositive status at baseline applied to only five to seven AZD1222 recipients. Breadth and depth of Spike-specific TCRs rose after two AZD1222 doses.

The clonotype was recovered from an adult in good health. The rearrangement links TRBV7-9 to TRBJ1-3, with D possibly being TRBD1 (6 bases). The starting material was peripheral blood, obtained on day 0 of AZD1222 vaccination. CDR3 sequence reads: CASSLKGELYSGNTIYF. CDR3 nucleotide sequence: TGTGCCAGCAGCTTAAAGGGGGAGCTCTACTCTGGAAACACCATATATTTT.